These T cell receptor beta chains were read from a single sample in a study of shared clonotypes between healthy human individuals. Data came from immunoSEQ multiplex PCR; TCRdb stores just in-frame clones and leaves some out. The sample has a few million clones; around 90% are singletons. Material for sequencing was naive CD4+ T cells sorted from blood. These receptors came from a man aged 18 to 29 in good health. The CDR3 runs from the conserved cysteine through the conserved F or W. Each record gives: clone size, V gene, D gene, J gene, CDR3 protein, CDR3 DNA. The D gene is left open where the match is weak. Some rows have no size entry. The others give once, few or many, or a class for an expanded clone.

>NA|TRBV11-1|NA|TRBJ1-4
CASSSRLGGKLFF
TGTGCCAGCAGCTCGCGGTTGGGCGGTAAACTGTTTTTT
>NA|TRBV7-3|NA|TRBJ2-5
CASSRIFGETQYF
TGTGCCAGCAGCCGCATATTTGGAGAGACCCAGTACTTC
>NA|TRBV10-1|TRBD2|TRBJ2-2
CASSRLAGDTGELFF
TGCGCCAGCAGCCGACTAGCGGGAGACACCGGGGAGCTGTTTTTT
>few|TRBV30|TRBD1|TRBJ1-2
CAWDRGRGYGYTF
TGTGCCTGGGACAGGGGTCGGGGCTATGGCTACACCTTC
>NA|TRBV2|NA|TRBJ2-7
CASNPTPDTFYEQYF
TGTGCCAGCAACCCGACCCCAGACACCTTCTACGAGCAGTACTTC
>NA|TRBV7-2|TRBD2|TRBJ2-1
CASSLGRGTSGYNEQFF
TGTGCCAGCAGCTTAGGGCGTGGGACTAGCGGATACAATGAGCAGTTCTTC
>NA|TRBV5-1|TRBD1|TRBJ2-2
CASRTGGTSGELFF
TGCGCCAGCCGGACAGGGGGGACGTCTGGGGAGCTGTTTTTT
>NA|TRBV6-1|NA|TRBJ1-5
CASSEQVRGGQPQHF
TGTGCCAGCAGTGAACAGGTTAGGGGTGGACAGCCCCAGCATTTT
>NA|TRBV6-1|NA|TRBJ1-1
CASSGLLGGYTEAFF
TGTGCCAGCAGTGGTCTGCTGGGGGGGTACACTGAAGCTTTCTTT
>few|TRBV25-1|TRBD2|TRBJ2-7
CASSERISGLVSSYEQYF
TGTGCCAGCAGTGAAAGGATTAGCGGGTTAGTGAGCTCCTACGAGCAGTACTTC
>NA|TRBV19|NA|TRBJ2-6
CASSFSTYGANVLTF
TGTGCCAGTAGTTTTTCGACATACGGGGCCAACGTCCTGACTTTC
>NA|TRBV7-2|NA|TRBJ2-3
CASSFGFLKPDTQYF
TGTGCCAGCAGCTTCGGCTTCCTTAAGCCAGATACGCAGTATTTT
>NA|TRBV10-3|NA|TRBJ1-2
CAISGGEGLSYGYTF
TGTGCCATTAGTGGAGGGGAGGGGTTGAGCTATGGCTACACCTTC
>NA|TRBV27|NA|TRBJ2-2
CASSFSGQGKGGELFF
TGTGCCAGCAGTTTTTCCGGGCAAGGGAAAGGCGGGGAGCTGTTTTTT
>NA|TRBV19|TRBD2|TRBJ2-5
CASSTSTSRGETQYF
TGTGCCAGTAGTACCTCGACTAGCCGAGGGGAGACCCAGTACTTC
>NA|TRBV27|NA|TRBJ1-4
CASKEGEVANEKLFF
TGTGCCAGCAAGGAGGGCGAGGTCGCTAATGAAAAACTGTTTTTT
>NA|TRBV6-5|NA|TRBJ1-5
CASRSDRFNQPQHF
TGTGCCAGCAGATCCGACAGGTTCAATCAGCCCCAGCATTTT
>NA|TRBV14|TRBD2|TRBJ2-1
CASSVAGGNNEQFF
TGTGCCAGCAGCGTTGCGGGGGGGAACAATGAGCAGTTCTTC
>NA|TRBV6-6|NA|TRBJ2-1
CASSHIESEQFF
TGTGCCAGCAGCCATATAGAGAGTGAGCAGTTCTTC
>NA|TRBV15|NA|TRBJ1-1
CATSRDKADRSGTFF
TGTGCCACCAGCAGAGATAAGGCAGACAGGTCTGGGACTTTCTTT
>NA|TRBV7-7|NA|TRBJ2-5
CASSDNRETQYF
TGTGCTAGCAGCGATAACAGGGAGACCCAGTACTTC
>few|TRBV5-1|TRBD2|TRBJ2-2
CASSSPTSGRAGELFF
TGCGCCAGCAGCTCCCCGACTAGCGGGAGGGCCGGGGAGCTGTTTTTT
>once|TRBV30|NA|TRBJ2-3
CAWSVGGGADTQYF
TGTGCCTGGAGTGTAGGGGGAGGGGCAGATACGCAGTATTTT
>NA|TRBV5-1|TRBD1|TRBJ1-2
CASSLGSGQAGYTF
TGCGCCAGCAGCTTGGGAAGCGGACAGGCGGGCTACACCTTC
>NA|TRBV28|TRBD1|TRBJ2-7
CASSRQGRGPSYEQYF
TGTGCCAGCAGTCGACAGGGGCGGGGCCCCTCCTACGAGCAGTACTTC
>NA|TRBV10-3|TRBD1|TRBJ2-5
CAISERGQETQYF
TGTGCCATCAGTGAAAGGGGGCAGGAGACCCAGTACTTC
>NA|TRBV2|TRBD2|TRBJ2-3
CASSDLGTSGGPTDTQYF
TGTGCCAGCAGTGACCTCGGGACTAGCGGGGGGCCCACAGATACGCAGTATTTT
>NA|TRBV6-1|NA|TRBJ2-7
CASSQGETGRYEQYF
TGTGCCAGCAGCCAAGGGGAGACAGGACGGTACGAGCAGTACTTC
>NA|TRBV27|NA|TRBJ1-1
CASRELNTEAFF
TGTGCCAGCAGGGAGTTGAACACTGAAGCTTTCTTT
>NA|TRBV19|TRBD1|TRBJ2-7
CASRPGQASYEQYF
TGTGCCAGTAGGCCGGGACAGGCTTCCTACGAGCAGTACTTC
>NA|TRBV6-1|NA|TRBJ2-1
CASSALHGQASEQFF
TGTGCCAGCAGTGCCTTGCACGGCCAGGCTAGTGAGCAGTTCTTC
>once|TRBV5-6|TRBD1|TRBJ1-4
CASSPREGAPEKLFF
TGTGCCAGCAGCCCGAGAGAGGGGGCGCCTGAAAAACTGTTTTTT
>NA|TRBV5-1|NA|TRBJ2-3
CASSLGGTPSTDTQYF
TGCGCCAGCAGCTTGGGGGGGACACCTAGCACAGATACGCAGTATTTT
>NA|TRBV7-7|NA|TRBJ2-5
CASSPLSQETQYF
TGTGCTAGCAGCCCCCTGTCCCAAGAGACCCAGTACTTC
>NA|TRBV2|NA|TRBJ2-3
CASGTDSDTQYF
TGTGCCAGCGGGACCGATTCGGATACGCAGTATTTT
>NA|TRBV9|NA|TRBJ2-1
CASSGGNEQFF
TGTGCCAGCAGCGGAGGGAATGAGCAGTTCTTC
>NA|TRBV28|NA|TRBJ1-1
CASSSRSTEAFF
TGTGCCAGCAGTTCACGGAGCACTGAAGCTTTCTTT
>NA|TRBV11-2|NA|TRBJ2-1
CASSADGYGEQFF
TGTGCCAGCAGCGCGGACGGCTACGGTGAGCAGTTCTTC
>NA|TRBV7-9|TRBD1|TRBJ2-3
CASSLTGVDTQYF
TGTGCCAGCAGCTTGACAGGGGTCGATACGCAGTATTTT
>once|TRBV19|NA|TRBJ2-2
CASPTGHCDTGELFF
TGTGCCAGCCCTACAGGGCATTGCGACACCGGGGAGCTGTTTTTT
>NA|TRBV29-1|TRBD1|TRBJ1-2
CSVEALGQGNYGYTF
TGCAGCGTTGAAGCCCTGGGACAGGGGAACTATGGCTACACCTTC
>NA|TRBV30|NA|TRBJ1-5
CAWSEWSNQPQHF
TGTGCCTGGAGTGAGTGGAGCAATCAGCCCCAGCATTTT
>NA|TRBV27|TRBD1|TRBJ1-2
CASSSTGDYGYTF
TGTGCCAGCAGTTCGACAGGGGACTATGGCTACACCTTC
>NA|TRBV18|NA|TRBJ1-1
CASSPAGNTEAFF
TGTGCCAGCTCACCAGCGGGGAACACTGAAGCTTTCTTT
>NA|TRBV2|TRBD1|TRBJ2-7
CASSLFSGQGISYEQYF
TGTGCCAGCAGTCTATTCTCGGGACAGGGGATATCCTACGAGCAGTACTTC
>NA|TRBV4-1|NA|TRBJ2-3
CASSRPLTTGMDTQYF
TGCGCCAGCAGCCGTCCACTTACAACAGGGATGGATACGCAGTATTTT